The 30 T cell receptor beta chains listed next were all sequenced from one sample in a study of blood T cell repertoires in COVID-19. Libraries were prepared by immunoSEQ multiplex PCR; TCRdb keeps only in-frame clonotypes and omits some of them. The table lists some 350,000 clones, more than 80% of them singletons. The sequencing sample was made of PBMCs or T cells enriched from blood (not recorded which). All receptors derive from a man in his late teens or twenties who had recovered from COVID-19.

The table lists this clone with a count of one. The chain uses TRBV19 and TRBJ1-5, with 10 nucleotides matching TRBD1. V gave up 6 bases and J gave up 5 bases; unmatched junction bases: 7. The CDR3 consists of 15 residues. CDR1 is LNHDA and CDR2 is SQIVND in the germline V gene (reference sequence). The CDR3 sequence is CASSTTGGRDQPQHF. The CDR3 DNA reads TGTGCCAGTAGCACGACAGGGGGCCGAGATCAGCCCCAGCATTTT.

This chain uses TRBV19 with TRBJ2-2; 13 nucleotides agree with TRBD2. Germline V gene lookup returns CDR1 LNHDA and CDR2 SQIVND (reference sequence). Unmatched junction bases numbered 7, after V lost 9 bases and J lost 6 bases. The CDR3 is made up of 15 amino acids. DNA for the CDR3: TGTGCCAGCAAAGGGACTAGCGGGATCTCCGGGGAGCTGTTTTTT. This encodes CASKGTSGISGELFF.

The chain has TRBV12-3 or TRBV12-4 and TRBJ2-2; D is perhaps TRBD1 (5 bases). The CDR3 length is 13 residues. V was clipped by 6 bases and J by 6 bases, with 11 bases between them. In DNA form, the CDR3 reads TGTGCCAGCAGACCTCAGGGTCCCGGGGAGCTGTTTTTT. It specifies CASRPQGPGELFF.

This clone has just one count. J is TRBJ1-3 and V is TRBV5-6; no definite D call. Trimming pared 5 bases from V and 4 bases from J, leaving 13 bases between. The CDR3 runs to 14 residues. Germline V lookup: CDR1 SGHDT, CDR2 YYEEEE. CDR3 loop: CASRLPPPGNTIYF. The DNA of the CDR3 is TGTGCCAGCAGGCTACCCCCTCCCGGAAACACCATATATTTT.

J is TRBJ1-2 and V is TRBV5-4; 9 nucleotides align to TRBD1. The V and J ends lost 4 bases and 0 bases, in that order; junction bases with no gene match: 7. The CDR3 has 16 residues. Germline CDR1 is SGHNT and CDR2 is YYREEE (reference sequence). The CDR3, as DNA: TGTGCCAGCAGCCTCCCGGGACAGGGAGCTAACTATGGCTACACCTTC. Its protein is CASSLPGQGANYGYTF.

V usage is TRBV6-5 and J usage is TRBJ2-7, with 7 bases matching TRBD1. The CDR3 sequence is 15 residues long. The V segment lost 4 bases and the J segment 4 bases; nucleotides outside the gene matches: 10. The germline V gene encodes CDR1 MNHEY and CDR2 SVGAGI. CDR3 nucleotides: TGTGCCAGCAGTTCGGCCGGGACAGCGAAATACGAGCAGTACTTC. Translation: CASSSAGTAKYEQYF.

The chain employs TRBV28 and TRBJ1-6; tentative D call: TRBD1 (6 bases). V was shortened by 4 bases and J by 9 bases, with 13 bases between the two germline ends. The V gene's germline CDR1 is MDHEN and CDR2 SYDVKM. This CDR3 is built from 14 residues. This CDR3 is CASSSGQTFSPLHF. The CDR3, as DNA: TGTGCCAGCAGTTCCGGACAGACATTTTCACCCCTCCACTTT.

This chain connects TRBV9 to TRBJ1-6; 7 bases fit TRBD1. V dropped 3 bases and J dropped 6; count of bases not matched to a gene: 3. The V gene's germline CDR1 is SGDLS and CDR2 YYNGEE. The CDR3 runs 14 residues. DNA of the CDR3: TGTGCCAGCAGCGCCCGGGACAGTAATTCACCCCTCCACTTT. This codes for CASSARDSNSPLHF. The whole variable domain, filled in from reference TRBV9 and TRBJ1-6, reads DSGVTQTPKHLITATGQRVTLRCSPRSGDLSVYWYQQSLDQGLQFLIQYYNGEERAKGNILERFSAQQFPDLHSELNLSSLELGDSALYFCASSARDSNSPLHFGNGTRLTVT.

The J gene is TRBJ2-7, the V gene TRBV5-4, with a tentative D call TRBD2 (5 bases). The CDR3 extends over 14 amino acids. Trimming pared 4 bases from V and 1 base from J, leaving 12 bases between. The germline V gene encodes CDR1 SGHNT and CDR2 YYREEE (reference sequence). The CDR3 reads CASSPRGRSYEQYF. CDR3 DNA sequence: TGTGCCAGCAGCCCCCGGGGTAGGTCCTACGAGCAGTACTTC. The full variable domain, rest sourced from reference TRBV5-4 and TRBJ2-7, is ETGVTQSPTHLIKTRGQQVTLRCSSQSGHNTVSWYQQALGQGPQFIFQYYREEENGRGNFPPRFSGLQFPNYSSELNVNALELDDSALYLCASSPRGRSYEQYFGPGTRLTVT.

V usage is TRBV5-4 and J usage is TRBJ1-4; possible D gene TRBD1, 6 bases. Germline V CDR1 and CDR2: SGHNT, YYREEE (reference sequence). The CDR3 sequence is 15 residues long. Trimming pared 2 bases from V and 4 bases from J, leaving 12 bases between. The DNA for the CDR3 is TGTGCCAGCAGCTTAGGCAGGGGCGTTAATGAAAAACTGTTTTTT. Its translation: CASSLGRGVNEKLFF.

This sequence joins TRBV7-9 and TRBJ2-5, with a tentative D call TRBD1 (6 bases). Trimming shortened V by 5 bases and J by 1 base, and 14 bases separated the two germline ends. Germline CDR1 SEHNR, CDR2 FQNEAQ (reference sequence). This CDR3 contains 15 residues. CDR3 sequence (DNA): TGTGCCAGCAGCGCCCTAGGACAGCTCCAAGAGACCCAGTACTTC. Residues: CASSALGQLQETQYF.

V is TRBV19 and J is TRBJ1-3, with TRBD1 matching 11 bases. V shed 9 bases and J 3 bases; nucleotides not matched to a gene: 4. This CDR3 contains 14 residues. Germline V gene data show CDR1 as LNHDA and CDR2 as SQIVND (reference sequence). DNA of the CDR3: TGTGCCAGCGGACAGGGGGCAAATGGAAACACCATATATTTT. Translating gives CASGQGANGNTIYF.

The chain links TRBV7-9 to TRBJ2-2; D unclear. CDR1 SEHNR and CDR2 FQNEAQ come from the germline V gene (reference sequence). The CDR3 is 14 residues long. V gave up 1 base and J gave up 5 bases, with 8 bases separating them. CDR3 nucleotide sequence: TGTGCCAGCAGCTTAGAAACGAGGACCGGGGAGCTGTTTTTT. Protein sequence: CASSLETRTGELFF. The full variable domain, with the rest looked up from reference TRBV7-9 and TRBJ2-2, is DTGVSQNPRHKITKRGQNVTFRCDPISEHNRLYWYRQTLGQGPEFLTYFQNEAQLEKSRLLSDRFSAERPKGSFSTLEIQRTEQGDSAMYLCASSLETRTGELFFGEGSRLTVL.

The rearrangement uses TRBV5-5 and TRBJ2-7; 7 nucleotides agree with TRBD1. CDR1 is SGHKS and CDR2 is YYEKEE in the germline V gene (reference sequence). J was trimmed by 2 bases and V by 0 bases; bases with no gene match: 5. CDR3 length: 15 residues. CDR3 residues: CASSLAGTETYEQYF. CDR3 in DNA: TGTGCCAGCAGCTTGGCCGGGACAGAAACCTACGAGCAGTACTTC.

The chain is built from TRBV18 and TRBJ1-4; 10 nucleotides agree with TRBD1. The CDR3 consists of 14 residues. CDR1 and CDR2 (germline): KGHSH, LQKENI. Trimming cost V 6 bases and J 8 bases; bases outside gene matches: 6. In DNA, the CDR3 is TGTGCCAGCTCGCTGACAGGGGGCGAGGAAAAACTGTTTTTT. This translates into CASSLTGGEEKLFF.

The chain recombines TRBV6-5 with TRBJ2-2; 8 bases are a match to TRBD1. The junction had 6 bases not matched to a gene; V was cut back by 8 bases and J by 1 base. The V gene's germline CDR1 is MNHEY and CDR2 SVGAGI. This CDR3 contains 15 residues. For the CDR3, the DNA is TGTGCCAGCTGGGGCAGGGGGCGGAACACCGGGGAGCTGTTTTTT. As protein: CASWGRGRNTGELFF.

The chain carries TRBV30 and TRBJ1-5, with 8 bases that match TRBD1. With 1 base clipped from V and 3 bases from J, the junction kept 8 bases outside the gene matches. The CDR3 is made up of 16 amino acids. CDR1 is GTSNPN, CDR2 SVGIG, per germline (reference sequence). The CDR3 nucleotides read TGTGCCTGGAGTGAATCTCCAGGGGGCTTCAATCAGCCCCAGCATTTT. This sequence encodes CAWSESPGGFNQPQHF.

The CDR3, as DNA: TGCGCCAGCAGTCCCCCAGGCCGGGACAGAACCTACGAGCAGTACTTC. Residues: CASSPPGRDRTYEQYF. This chain links TRBV23-1 with TRBJ2-7; 7 bases are a match to TRBD1. TRBV23-1 has ORF status, its function being uncertain. With V trimmed by 4 bases and J by 2 bases, 11 bases remained unmatched. This CDR3 is 16 amino acids long.

This clone was observed once. The chain uses TRBV12-3 or TRBV12-4 and TRBJ1-5; the D gene is possibly TRBD1 (5 bases). The CDR3 runs to 13 residues. Trimming shortened V by 5 bases and J by 5 bases, and 10 bases separated the two germline ends. CDR3 residues: CASSLREDQPQHF. DNA for the CDR3: TGTGCCAGCAGTCTCAGGGAAGATCAGCCCCAGCATTTT.

This sequence joins TRBV28 and TRBJ2-3, with 14 bases fitting TRBD2. Per the germline V gene, CDR1 is MDHEN and CDR2 is SYDVKM. CDR3 length equals 17 residues. The junction had 3 bases not matched to a gene; V was cut back by 3 bases and J by 1 base. CDR3: CASSFGTSGRRTDTQYF. For the CDR3, the DNA is TGTGCCAGCAGTTTTGGGACTAGCGGGAGACGCACAGATACGCAGTATTTT. Filled out from reference TRBV28 and TRBJ2-3, the complete variable domain reads DVKVTQSSRYLVKRTGEKVFLECVQDMDHENMFWYRQDPGLGLRLIYFSYDVKMKEKGDIPEGYSVSREKKERFSLILESASTNQTSMYLCASSFGTSGRRTDTQYFGPGTRLTVL.

This chain's CDR3 is CASSQEAGPQFF. In nucleotides, the CDR3 is TGCGCCAGCAGCCAAGAAGCGGGTCCTCAGTTCTTC. V is TRBV4-1 and J is TRBJ2-1; possibly TRBD2 for D (6 bases). This CDR3 is built from 12 residues. Germline-derived CDR1 and CDR2 are MGHRA and YSYEKL. V was trimmed by 0 bases and J by 13 bases, leaving 10 bases between them.

The table lists this clone with a count of one. The chain couples TRBV5-1 to TRBJ1-2; TRBD1 aligns across 7 bases. In germline, CDR1 is SGHRS, CDR2 YFSETQ. With V trimmed by 5 bases and J by 14 bases, 15 bases remained unmatched. CDR3 length: 13 residues. The CDR3 protein is CASSSSGTAPSTF. The CDR3 DNA follows: TGCGCCAGCAGTTCCTCCGGGACAGCGCCTTCAACCTTC.

The CDR3 sequence is CASRADRGTDTQYF. CDR3 bases: TGTGCCAGCAGAGCCGACAGGGGGACAGATACGCAGTATTTT. J is TRBJ2-3 and V is TRBV2; 9 bases map to TRBD1. The ends lost 6 bases at V and 3 bases at J; junction bases unmatched: 4. CDR1 is SNHLY, CDR2 FYNNEI, per germline. The CDR3 has 14 amino acids.

This clone was picked up one time. The rearrangement joins TRBV3-1 (or the pseudogene TRBV3-2) to TRBJ1-5; 8 bases agree with TRBD1. The germline V gene encodes CDR1 LGHDT and CDR2 YNNKEL (reference sequence). V shed 2 bases, J shed 3 bases, and the junction held 3 bases outside the gene matches. The CDR3 has 15 amino acids. CDR3 in DNA: TGTGCCAGCAGCCAAACAGGGGGTAACAATCAGCCCCAGCATTTT. Its protein is CASSQTGGNNQPQHF.

V usage is TRBV7-9 and J usage is TRBJ2-3, with D tentatively TRBD1 (5 bases). The V and J ends lost 5 bases and 0 bases respectively, with 12 bases between them. CDR1 is SEHNR, CDR2 FQNEAQ, per germline (reference sequence). CDR3 length: 15 amino acids. The CDR3 DNA reads TGTGCCAGCAGCCCAGGGCTTTCTAGCACAGATACGCAGTATTTT. Protein product: CASSPGLSSTDTQYF.

This chain uses TRBV11-2 with TRBJ1-3; D might be TRBD1 (6 bases). The CDR3 spans 15 residues. CDR1 and CDR2 from the germline V gene are SGHAT and FQNNGV. V lost 5 bases to trimming and J lost 4 bases, with 15 bases between them. The CDR3 region has the DNA TGTGCCAGCAGCCCGACACAGGGAGCAGGAAACACCATATATTTT. Its translation is CASSPTQGAGNTIYF. Full variable domain (remainder filled in from reference TRBV11-2 and TRBJ1-3): EAGVAQSPRYKIIEKRQSVAFWCNPISGHATLYWYQQILGQGPKLLIQFQNNGVVDDSQLPKDRFSAERLKGVDSTLKIQPAKLEDSAVYLCASSPTQGAGNTIYFGEGSWLTVV.

J is TRBJ1-5 and V is TRBV6-5; D may be TRBD1 (5 bases). Trimming removed 7 bases at V and 5 bases at J, with 15 bases between. CDR3 length: 14 amino acids. Germline values: CDR1 MNHEY, CDR2 SVGAGI. CDR3 coding DNA: TGTGCCAGCATAGGAACAGGAGAATATCAGCCCCAGCATTTT. Translating it yields CASIGTGEYQPQHF.

This sequence joins TRBV12-5 and TRBJ2-1; perhaps TRBD2 as D (5 bases). The germline V and J ends were trimmed by 2 bases and 0 bases, with 17 bases remaining between them. Looked up from germline, CDR1 is LGHNT and CDR2 is FRNRAP. The CDR3 totals 18 residues. This CDR3 reads CASGLWPDGKSSYNEQFF. The CDR3 DNA reads TGTGCTAGTGGTTTGTGGCCTGACGGGAAAAGCTCCTACAATGAGCAGTTCTTC.

The chain links TRBV6-2 or TRBV6-3 to TRBJ1-1; D may be TRBD1 (5 bases). V lost 2 bases, J lost 6 bases, and 19 bases lay in between. This CDR3 is 16 amino acids long. Germline-derived CDR1 and CDR2 are MNHEY and SVGEGT. Written as DNA, the CDR3 is TGTGCCAGCAGTTACCATCAACAACACTGGGGCCCTGAAGCTTTCTTT. Its translation is CASSYHQQHWGPEAFF.

The V gene is TRBV27, the J gene TRBJ2-5; perhaps TRBD2 as D (7 bases). CDR1 is MNHEY and CDR2 is SMNVEV in the germline V gene (reference sequence). The V and J ends lost 1 base and 5 bases respectively, with 14 bases between them. The CDR3 has 15 residues. The CDR3 loop reads CASSLWTRGGETQYF. For the CDR3, the DNA is TGTGCCAGCAGTTTATGGACCAGGGGAGGGGAGACCCAGTACTTC.